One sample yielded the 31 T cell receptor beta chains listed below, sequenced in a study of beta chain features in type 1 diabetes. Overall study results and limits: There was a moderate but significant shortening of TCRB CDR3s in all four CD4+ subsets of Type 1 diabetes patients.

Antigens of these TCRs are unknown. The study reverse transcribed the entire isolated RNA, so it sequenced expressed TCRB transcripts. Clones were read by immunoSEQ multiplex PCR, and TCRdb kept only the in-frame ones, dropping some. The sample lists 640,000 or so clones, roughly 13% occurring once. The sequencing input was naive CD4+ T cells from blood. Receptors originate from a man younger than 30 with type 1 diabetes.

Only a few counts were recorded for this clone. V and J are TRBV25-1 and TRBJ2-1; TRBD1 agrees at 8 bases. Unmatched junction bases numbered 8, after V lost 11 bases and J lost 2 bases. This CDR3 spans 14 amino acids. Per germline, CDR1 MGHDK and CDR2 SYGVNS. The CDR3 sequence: CACQPGGPYNEQFF. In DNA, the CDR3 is TGTGCCTGCCAACCAGGGGGCCCCTACAATGAGCAGTTCTTC.

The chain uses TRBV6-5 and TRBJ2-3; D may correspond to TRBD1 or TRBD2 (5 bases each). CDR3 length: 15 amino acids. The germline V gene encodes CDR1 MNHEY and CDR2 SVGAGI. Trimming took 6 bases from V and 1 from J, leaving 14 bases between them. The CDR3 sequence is CASSPWGSGTDTQYF. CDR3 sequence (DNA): TGTGCCAGCAGCCCCTGGGGGAGCGGCACAGATACGCAGTATTTT.

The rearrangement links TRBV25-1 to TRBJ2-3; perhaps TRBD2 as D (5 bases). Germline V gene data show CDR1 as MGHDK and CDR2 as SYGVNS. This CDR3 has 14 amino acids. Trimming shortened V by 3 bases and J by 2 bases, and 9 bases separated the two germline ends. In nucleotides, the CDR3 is TGTGCCAGCAGTGACAGGACTCACACAGATACGCAGTATTTT. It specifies CASSDRTHTDTQYF.

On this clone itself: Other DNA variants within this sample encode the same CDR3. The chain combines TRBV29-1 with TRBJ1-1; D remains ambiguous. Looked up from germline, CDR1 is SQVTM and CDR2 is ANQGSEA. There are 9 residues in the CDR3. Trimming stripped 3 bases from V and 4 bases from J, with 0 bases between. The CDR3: CSVDTEAFF. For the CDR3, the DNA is TGCAGCGTTGACACTGAAGCTTTCTTT. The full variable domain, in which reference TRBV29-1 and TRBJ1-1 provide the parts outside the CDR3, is SAVISQKPSRDICQRGTSLTIQCQVDSQVTMMFWYRQQPGQSLTLIATANQGSEATYESGFVIDKFPISRPNLTFSTLTVSNMSPEDSSIYLCSVDTEAFFGQGTRLTVV.

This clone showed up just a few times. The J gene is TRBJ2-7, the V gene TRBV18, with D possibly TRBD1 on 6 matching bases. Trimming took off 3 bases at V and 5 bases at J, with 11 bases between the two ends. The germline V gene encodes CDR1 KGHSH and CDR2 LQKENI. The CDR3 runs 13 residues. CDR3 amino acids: CASSPGTKDEQYF. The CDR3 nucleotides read TGTGCCAGCTCACCCGGGACAAAAGACGAGCAGTACTTC. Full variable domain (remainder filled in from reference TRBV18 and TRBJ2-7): NAGVMQNPRHLVRRRGQEARLRCSPMKGHSHVYWYRQLPEEGLKFMVYLQKENIIDESGMPKERFSAEFPKEGPSILRIQQVVRGDSAAYFCASSPGTKDEQYFGPGTRLTVT.

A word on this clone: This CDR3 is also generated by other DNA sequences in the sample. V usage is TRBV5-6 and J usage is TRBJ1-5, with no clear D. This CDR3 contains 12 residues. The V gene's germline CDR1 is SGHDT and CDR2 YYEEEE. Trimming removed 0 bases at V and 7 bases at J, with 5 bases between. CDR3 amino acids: CASSLGSQPQHF. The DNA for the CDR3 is TGTGCCAGCAGCTTGGGATCCCAGCCCCAGCATTTT.

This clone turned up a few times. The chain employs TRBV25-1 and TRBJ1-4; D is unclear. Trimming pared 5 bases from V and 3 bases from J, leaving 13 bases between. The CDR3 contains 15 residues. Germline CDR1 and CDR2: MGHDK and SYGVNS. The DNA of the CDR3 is TGTGCCAGCAGTCTTCCGACCCGTTCTAATGAAAAACTGTTTTTT. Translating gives CASSLPTRSNEKLFF.

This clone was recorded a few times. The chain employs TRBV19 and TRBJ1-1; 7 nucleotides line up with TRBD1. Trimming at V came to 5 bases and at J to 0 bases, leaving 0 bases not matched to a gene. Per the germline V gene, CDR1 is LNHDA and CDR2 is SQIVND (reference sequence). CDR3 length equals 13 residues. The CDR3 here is CASSGTVNTEAFF. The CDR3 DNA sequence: TGTGCCAGTAGTGGGACAGTGAACACTGAAGCTTTCTTT.

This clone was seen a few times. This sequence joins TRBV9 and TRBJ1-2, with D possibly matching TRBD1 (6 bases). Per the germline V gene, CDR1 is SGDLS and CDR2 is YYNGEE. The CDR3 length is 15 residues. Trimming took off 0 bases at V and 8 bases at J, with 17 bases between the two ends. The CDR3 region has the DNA TGTGCCAGCAGCGTAGAACAGGGCGGCTTTTTGGGCTACACCTTC. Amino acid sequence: CASSVEQGGFLGYTF.

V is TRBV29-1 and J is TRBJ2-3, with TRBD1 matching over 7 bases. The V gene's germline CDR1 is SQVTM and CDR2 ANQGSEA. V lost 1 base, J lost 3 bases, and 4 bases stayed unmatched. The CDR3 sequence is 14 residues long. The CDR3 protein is CSVEVRQGTDTQYF. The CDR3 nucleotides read TGCAGCGTTGAAGTGAGACAGGGAACAGATACGCAGTATTTT.

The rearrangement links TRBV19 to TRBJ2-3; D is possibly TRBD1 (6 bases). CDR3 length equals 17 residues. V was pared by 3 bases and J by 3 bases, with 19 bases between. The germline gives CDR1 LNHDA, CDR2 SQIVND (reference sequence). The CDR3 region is CASSIRHYRVRTDTQYF. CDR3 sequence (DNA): TGTGCCAGTAGTATTCGCCACTACAGGGTGAGGACAGATACGCAGTATTTT.

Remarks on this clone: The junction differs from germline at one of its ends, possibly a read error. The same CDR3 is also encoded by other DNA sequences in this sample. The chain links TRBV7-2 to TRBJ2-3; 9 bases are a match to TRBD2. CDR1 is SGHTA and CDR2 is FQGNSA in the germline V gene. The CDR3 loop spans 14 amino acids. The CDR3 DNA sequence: TGTGCCAGCAGCCTAGCGGGACGCACAGATACGCAGTATTTT. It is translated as CASSLAGRTDTQYF.

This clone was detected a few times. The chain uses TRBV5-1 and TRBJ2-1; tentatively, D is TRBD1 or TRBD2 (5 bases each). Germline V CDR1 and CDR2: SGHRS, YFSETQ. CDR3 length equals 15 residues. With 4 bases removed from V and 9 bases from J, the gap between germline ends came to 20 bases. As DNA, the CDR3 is TGCGCCAGCAGCCCGCCCGGGACCGCTTGGACTGAGCAGTTCTTC. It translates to CASSPPGTAWTEQFF.

CDR3 bases: TGTGCCAGCAGCGTAGGGGGGGCGCTCTACGAGCAGTACTTC. Residues: CASSVGGALYEQYF. The V gene is TRBV9, the J gene TRBJ2-7; D is possibly TRBD1 or TRBD2 (6 bases each). Per germline, CDR1 SGDLS and CDR2 YYNGEE. This CDR3 comprises 14 residues. Trimming left V 0 bases short and J 3 bases short, with 10 bases between.

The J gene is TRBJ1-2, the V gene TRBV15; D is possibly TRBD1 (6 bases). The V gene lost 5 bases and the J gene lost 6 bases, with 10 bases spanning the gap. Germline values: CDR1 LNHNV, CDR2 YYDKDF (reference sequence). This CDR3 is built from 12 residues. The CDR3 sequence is CATSQGPDGYTF. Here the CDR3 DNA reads TGTGCCACCAGCCAGGGGCCAGATGGCTACACCTTC.

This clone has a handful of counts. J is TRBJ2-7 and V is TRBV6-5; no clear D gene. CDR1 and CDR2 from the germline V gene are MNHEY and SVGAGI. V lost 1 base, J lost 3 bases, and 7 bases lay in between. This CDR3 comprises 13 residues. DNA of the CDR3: TGTGCCAGCAGTTACTACCGGTTCTACGAGCAGTACTTC. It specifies CASSYYRFYEQYF.

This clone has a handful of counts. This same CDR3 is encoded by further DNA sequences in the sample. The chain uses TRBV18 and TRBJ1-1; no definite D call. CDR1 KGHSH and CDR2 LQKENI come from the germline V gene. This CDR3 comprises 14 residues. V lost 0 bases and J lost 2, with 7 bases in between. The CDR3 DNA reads TGTGCCAGCTCACCACCGGCGGGTAACACTGAAGCTTTCTTT. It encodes CASSPPAGNTEAFF.

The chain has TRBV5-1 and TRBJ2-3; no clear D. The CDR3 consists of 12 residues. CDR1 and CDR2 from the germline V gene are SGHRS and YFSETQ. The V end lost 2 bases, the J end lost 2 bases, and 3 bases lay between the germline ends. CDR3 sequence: CASSFFTDTQYF. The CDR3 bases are TGCGCCAGCAGCTTCTTCACAGATACGCAGTATTTT.

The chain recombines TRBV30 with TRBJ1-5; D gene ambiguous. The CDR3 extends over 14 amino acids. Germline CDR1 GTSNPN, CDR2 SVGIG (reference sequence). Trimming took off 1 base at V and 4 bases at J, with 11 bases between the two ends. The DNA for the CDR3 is TGTGCCTGGAGTGGGCAGGTCATTAATCAGCCCCAGCATTTT. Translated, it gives CAWSGQVINQPQHF.

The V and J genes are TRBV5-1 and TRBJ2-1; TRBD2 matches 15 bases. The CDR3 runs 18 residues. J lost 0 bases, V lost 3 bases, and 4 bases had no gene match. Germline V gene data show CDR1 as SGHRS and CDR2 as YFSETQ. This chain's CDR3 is CASSSGTSGRSSYNEQFF. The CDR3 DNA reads TGCGCCAGCAGCTCCGGGACTAGCGGGAGGAGCTCCTACAATGAGCAGTTCTTC.

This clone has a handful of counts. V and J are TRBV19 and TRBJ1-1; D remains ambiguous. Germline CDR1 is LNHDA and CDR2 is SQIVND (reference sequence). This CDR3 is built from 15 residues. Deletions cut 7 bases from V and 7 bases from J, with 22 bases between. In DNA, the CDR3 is TGTGCCAGTATTAGCGCGAGGCTGCGTAGTGGTGAAGCTTTCTTT. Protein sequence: CASISARLRSGEAFF.

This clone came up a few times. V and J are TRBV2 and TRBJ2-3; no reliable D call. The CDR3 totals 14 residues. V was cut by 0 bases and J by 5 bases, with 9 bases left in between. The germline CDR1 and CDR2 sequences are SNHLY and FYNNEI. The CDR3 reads CASSEAPIGDTQYF. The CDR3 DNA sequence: TGTGCCAGCAGTGAAGCGCCGATCGGAGATACGCAGTATTTT.

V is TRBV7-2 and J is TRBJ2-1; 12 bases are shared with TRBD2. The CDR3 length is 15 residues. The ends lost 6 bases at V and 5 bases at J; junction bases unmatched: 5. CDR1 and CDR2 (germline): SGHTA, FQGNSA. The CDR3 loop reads CASRWTSGNDNEQFF. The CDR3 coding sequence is TGTGCCAGCAGATGGACTAGCGGGAATGACAATGAGCAGTTCTTC.

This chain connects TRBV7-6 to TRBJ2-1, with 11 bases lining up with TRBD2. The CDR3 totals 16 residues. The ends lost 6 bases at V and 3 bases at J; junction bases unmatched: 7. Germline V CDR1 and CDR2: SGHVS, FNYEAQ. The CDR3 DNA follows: TGTGCCAGCAGTCCGCGGGGGACTAGCGGCTACAATGAGCAGTTCTTC. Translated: CASSPRGTSGYNEQFF.

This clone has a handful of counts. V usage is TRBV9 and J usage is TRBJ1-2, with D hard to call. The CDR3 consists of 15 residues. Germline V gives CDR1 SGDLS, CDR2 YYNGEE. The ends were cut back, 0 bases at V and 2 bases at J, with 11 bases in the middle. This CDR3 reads CASSVVSLPNYGYTF. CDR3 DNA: TGTGCCAGCAGCGTAGTTAGTCTCCCGAACTATGGCTACACCTTC. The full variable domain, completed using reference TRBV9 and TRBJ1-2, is DSGVTQTPKHLITATGQRVTLRCSPRSGDLSVYWYQQSLDQGLQFLIQYYNGEERAKGNILERFSAQQFPDLHSELNLSSLELGDSALYFCASSVVSLPNYGYTFGSGTRLTVV.

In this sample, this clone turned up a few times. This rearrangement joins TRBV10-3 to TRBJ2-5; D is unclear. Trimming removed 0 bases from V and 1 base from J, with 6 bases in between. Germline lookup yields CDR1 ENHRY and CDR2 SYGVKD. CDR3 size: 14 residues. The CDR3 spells CAISESQVQETQYF. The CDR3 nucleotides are TGTGCCATCAGTGAGTCGCAGGTCCAAGAGACCCAGTACTTC.

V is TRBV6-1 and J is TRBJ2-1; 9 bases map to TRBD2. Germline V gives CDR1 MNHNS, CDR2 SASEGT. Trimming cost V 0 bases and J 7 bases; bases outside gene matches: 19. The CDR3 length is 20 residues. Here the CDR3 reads CASSEASRSLVAGVYNEQFF. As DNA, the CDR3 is TGTGCCAGCAGTGAAGCCTCCCGAAGTCTGGTAGCGGGAGTATATAATGAGCAGTTCTTC.

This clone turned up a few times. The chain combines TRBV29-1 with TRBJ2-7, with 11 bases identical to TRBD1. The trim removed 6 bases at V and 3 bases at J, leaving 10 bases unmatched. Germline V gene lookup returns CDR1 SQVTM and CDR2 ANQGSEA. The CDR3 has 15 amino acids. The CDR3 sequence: CSVDGLDRGLYEQYF. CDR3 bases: TGCAGCGTGGACGGGCTGGACAGGGGGCTCTACGAGCAGTACTTC.

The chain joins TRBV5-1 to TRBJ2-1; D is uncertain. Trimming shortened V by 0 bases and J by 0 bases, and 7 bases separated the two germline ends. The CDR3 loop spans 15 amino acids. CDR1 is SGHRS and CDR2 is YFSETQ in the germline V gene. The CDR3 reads CASSLGYTSYNEQFF. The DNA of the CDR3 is TGCGCCAGCAGCTTGGGGTATACCTCCTACAATGAGCAGTTCTTC.

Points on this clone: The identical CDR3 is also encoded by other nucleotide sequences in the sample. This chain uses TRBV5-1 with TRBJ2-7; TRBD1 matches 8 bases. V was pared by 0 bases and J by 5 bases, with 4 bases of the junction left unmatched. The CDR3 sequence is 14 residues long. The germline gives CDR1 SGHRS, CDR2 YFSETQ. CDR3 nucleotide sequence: TGCGCCAGCAGCTTGGGACAGGGGTCCCACGAGCAGTACTTC. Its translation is CASSLGQGSHEQYF.

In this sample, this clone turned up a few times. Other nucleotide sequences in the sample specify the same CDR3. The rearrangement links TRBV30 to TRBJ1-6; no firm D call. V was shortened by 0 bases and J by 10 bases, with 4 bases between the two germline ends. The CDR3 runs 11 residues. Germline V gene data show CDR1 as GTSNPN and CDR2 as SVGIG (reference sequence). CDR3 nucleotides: TGTGCCTGGAGTGTATCCTCACCCCTCCACTTT. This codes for CAWSVSSPLHF.